A single sample gave rise to the 6 T cell receptor beta chains below, sequenced in a study of cytomegalovirus exposure and HLA in healthy donors. Profiling relied on immunoSEQ multiplex PCR, and the TCRdb table lists in-frame clones only, not all of them. The sample holds 100,000 to 130,000 clones, nearly 97% seen once. Sequences were obtained from PBMCs. The receptors were sampled from a young woman in good health and CMV-seronegative.

This chain links TRBV4-1 with TRBJ1-2; possible D gene TRBD1, 6 bases. Germline CDR1 MGHRA, CDR2 YSYEKL. Trimming pared 2 bases from V and 2 bases from J, leaving 12 bases between. The CDR3 is made up of 15 amino acids. The CDR3 reads CASSQPGTPNYGYTF. For the CDR3, the DNA is TGCGCCAGCAGCCAACCCGGGACACCGAACTATGGCTACACCTTC.

V gene TRBV28 combines with J gene TRBJ2-7; a possible D gene is TRBD1 (6 bases). The CDR3 runs to 14 residues. Germline V gene sequence: CDR1 MDHEN, CDR2 SYDVKM. Trimming cost V 6 bases and J 2 bases, with 14 bases left between them. The CDR3 DNA reads TGTGCCAGCAGGGTACAGGGTCTACCCTACGAGCAGTACTTC. Its translation is CASRVQGLPYEQYF.

This clone was detected once. V usage is TRBV5-5 and J usage is TRBJ2-7, with a weak D call TRBD2 (6 bases). Germline V gene lookup returns CDR1 SGHKS and CDR2 YYEKEE (reference sequence). The CDR3 contains 15 residues. Trimming removed 3 bases at V and 7 bases at J, with 20 bases between. The DNA for the CDR3 is TGTGCCAGCAGCTCGGCAGGGTCGGGGGATTGGGAGCAGTACTTC. Residues: CASSSAGSGDWEQYF.

V and J are TRBV5-1 and TRBJ2-1; D gene uncertain. V was cut by 3 bases and J by 0 bases, with 13 bases left in between. Germline V gene lookup returns CDR1 SGHRS and CDR2 YFSETQ. The CDR3 length is 16 residues. CDR3 sequence: CASSSDDFSSYNEQFF. CDR3 nucleotide sequence: TGCGCCAGCAGCTCGGATGACTTTAGCTCCTACAATGAGCAGTTCTTC.

This CDR3 reads CASSPGTAGSPLHF. DNA for the CDR3: TGTGCCAGCAGCCCGGGGACAGCAGGTTCACCCCTCCACTTT. J is TRBJ1-6 and V is TRBV4-2; 7 bases match TRBD1. V was pared by 4 bases and J by 9 bases, with 6 bases of the junction left unmatched. CDR1 and CDR2 from the germline V gene are LGHNA and YNFKEQ. This CDR3 spans 14 amino acids.

V is TRBV4-1 and J is TRBJ2-7; 7 nucleotides line up with TRBD2. CDR1 is MGHRA, CDR2 YSYEKL, per germline. The V and J ends lost 1 base and 3 bases, in that order; junction bases with no gene match: 3. The CDR3 is made up of 14 amino acids. Here the CDR3 DNA reads TGCGCCAGCAGCCAAGCTCGGGGGGACTACGAGCAGTACTTC. It yields the protein CASSQARGDYEQYF.